The entry below describes one T cell receptor beta chain. This sample was included in a study of control samples from healthy donors and cancer patients. Method: immunoSEQ multiplex PCR; TCRdb's copy keeps in-frame clones and lacks some. This sample has approximately 60,000 clones, with 90% found just once. Germline values: CDR1 SGHDT, CDR2 YYEEEE. The CDR3 loop spans 17 amino acids. After removal of 4 bases from V and 4 bases from J, the junction contained 13 bases not matched to a gene. This TCR was sampled from a woman aged 50 to 65 with colorectal cancer. This rearrangement joins TRBV5-6 to TRBJ2-3; 9 positions match TRBD2. Sequencing was performed on PBMCs. As DNA, the CDR3 is TGTGCCAGCAGCCCTCGTTTTGGTAGCGGGAGCCCAGATACGCAGTATTTT. Translated: CASSPRFGSGSPDTQYF.